Below are 31 T cell receptor beta chains sequenced from a single sample in a study of blood T cell repertoires in COVID-19. Produced via immunoSEQ multiplex PCR; TCRdb's table is partial and in-frame only. The table lists fewer than 350,000 clones, 75% to 90% of them singletons, with over 4% in the top ten. Sequencing input: PBMCs or T cells enriched from blood (not recorded which). All receptors derive from a man in his sixties who had recovered from COVID-19.

The chain is built from TRBV27 and TRBJ2-1, with TRBD1 matching 9 bases. J was trimmed by 13 bases and V by 6 bases; bases with no gene match: 4. In germline, CDR1 is MNHEY, CDR2 SMNVEV (reference sequence). CDR3 length: 11 amino acids. The CDR3 sequence: CASRGDREQFF. The CDR3 coding sequence is TGTGCCAGCAGGGGGGACAGGGAACAGTTCTTC.

For the CDR3, the DNA is TGTGCCAGCAGCTTTTACACCAACTATGGCTACACCTTC. Protein: CASSFYTNYGYTF. V usage is TRBV7-9 and J usage is TRBJ1-2; D remains unclear. Germline values: CDR1 SEHNR, CDR2 FQNEAQ (reference sequence). CDR3 length: 13 amino acids. The ends were cut back, 3 bases at V and 2 bases at J, with 7 bases in the middle.

The chain has TRBV5-5 and TRBJ2-3, with 11 bases matching TRBD2. J was trimmed by 2 bases and V by 4 bases; bases with no gene match: 3. Per germline, CDR1 SGHKS and CDR2 YYEKEE (reference sequence). This CDR3 region has 15 residues. CDR3 in DNA: TGTGCCAGCAGCCCGGGACTAGCGGCCACAGATACGCAGTATTTT. This codes for CASSPGLAATDTQYF. The whole variable domain, filled in from reference TRBV5-5 and TRBJ2-3, reads DAGVTQSPTHLIKTRGQQVTLRCSPISGHKSVSWYQQVLGQGPQFIFQYYEKEERGRGNFPDRFSARQFPNYSSELNVNALLLGDSALYLCASSPGLAATDTQYFGPGTRLTVL.

This clone was recorded a few times. The gene calls are TRBV5-1 and TRBJ1-5; 12 bases map to TRBD1. V trimming: 4 bases; J trimming: 7 bases; junction bases outside the gene matches: 6. Germline CDR1 SGHRS, CDR2 YFSETQ. The CDR3 is 15 amino acids. The CDR3 loop is CASSAGTGGGQPQHF. The CDR3 DNA is TGCGCCAGCAGCGCCGGGACAGGGGGCGGACAGCCCCAGCATTTT.

The CDR3 nucleotides are TGTGCCAGCAGCTCGACCCCCGGACTAGCGGGAGGGGAGCAGTTCTTC. Amino acids: CASSSTPGLAGGEQFF. This sequence joins TRBV7-9 and TRBJ2-1; 15 nucleotides match TRBD2. The V and J ends lost 4 bases and 10 bases, in that order; junction bases with no gene match: 8. CDR3 length equals 16 residues. The germline gives CDR1 SEHNR, CDR2 FQNEAQ (reference sequence). The variable domain in full, completed from reference TRBV7-9 and TRBJ2-1, reads DTGVSQNPRHKITKRGQNVTFRCDPISEHNRLYWYRQTLGQGPEFLTYFQNEAQLEKSRLLSDRFSAERPKGSFSTLEIQRTEQGDSAMYLCASSSTPGLAGGEQFFGPGTRLTVL.

The V and J genes are TRBV7-2 and TRBJ2-7; 8 nucleotides match TRBD1. V dropped 11 bases and J dropped 3; count of bases not matched to a gene: 9. CDR3 length: 13 amino acids. CDR1 and CDR2 from the germline V gene are SGHTA and FQGNSA. This chain's CDR3 is CAGSETGVYEQYF. CDR3 nucleotide sequence: TGTGCCGGATCCGAGACAGGGGTCTACGAGCAGTACTTC.

The CDR3: CASRGDMNTEAFF. The DNA of the CDR3 is TGTGCCAGCCGGGGGGACATGAACACTGAAGCTTTCTTT. The chain employs TRBV6-1 and TRBJ1-1; possible D gene TRBD1, 6 bases. The germline V gene has CDR1 MNHNS and CDR2 SASEGT. With 8 bases removed from V and 0 bases from J, the gap between germline ends came to 10 bases. This CDR3 is built from 13 residues.

This chain connects TRBV5-5 to TRBJ1-5; TRBD1 matches 9 bases. V shed 4 bases, J shed 0 bases, and the junction held 14 bases outside the gene matches. Germline lookup yields CDR1 SGHKS and CDR2 YYEKEE (reference sequence). CDR3 size: 19 residues. The CDR3 loop reads CASSPIGTGPPHSNQPQHF. In DNA form, the CDR3 reads TGTGCCAGCAGCCCGATTGGGACAGGGCCCCCCCATAGCAATCAGCCCCAGCATTTT.

This chain links TRBV19 with TRBJ2-2; 13 bases match TRBD2. This CDR3 region has 16 residues. Germline V gene sequence: CDR1 LNHDA, CDR2 SQIVND (reference sequence). V was pared by 7 bases and J by 12 bases, with 14 bases of the junction left unmatched. The CDR3 DNA follows: TGTGCCAGTACCACCCCCGGACTAGCGGGAGAAGGGAAGCTGTTTTTT. Amino acid sequence: CASTTPGLAGEGKLFF.

V gene TRBV28 combines with J gene TRBJ2-7, with 7 positions matching TRBD1. CDR3 length: 15 residues. The germline gives CDR1 MDHEN, CDR2 SYDVKM. Trimming took 9 bases from V and 2 from J; bases not matched to a gene: 13. The CDR3 loop is CASTGEFSQTYEQYF. The CDR3 coding sequence is TGTGCCAGTACAGGGGAATTTTCCCAAACCTACGAGCAGTACTTC.

V is TRBV7-2 and J is TRBJ2-1, with D tentatively TRBD1 (5 bases). Germline CDR1 SGHTA, CDR2 FQGNSA. The CDR3 has 16 amino acids. Trimming left V 4 bases short and J 0 bases short, with 13 bases between. For the CDR3, the DNA is TGTGCCAGCAGCTCGGACATCTCGAGCTCCTACAATGAGCAGTTCTTC. Translating gives CASSSDISSSYNEQFF. The full variable domain, rest sourced from reference TRBV7-2 and TRBJ2-1, is GAGVSQSPSNKVTEKGKDVELRCDPISGHTALYWYRQSLGQGLEFLIYFQGNSAPDKSGLPSDRFSAERTGGSVSTLTIQRTQQEDSAVYLCASSSDISSSYNEQFFGPGTRLTVL.

The CDR3 DNA is TGTGCCAGCCGCGGGGACACTGAAGCTTTCTTT. Translated: CASRGDTEAFF. This chain links TRBV28 with TRBJ1-1; no clear D gene. This CDR3 region has 11 residues. Germline V lookup: CDR1 MDHEN, CDR2 SYDVKM. Trimming took off 8 bases at V and 3 bases at J, with 7 bases between the two ends.

This chain joins TRBV28 and TRBJ1-5; a possible D gene is TRBD1 (5 bases). V dropped 3 bases and J dropped 3 bases, with 15 bases sitting between them. There are 16 residues in the CDR3. The germline gives CDR1 MDHEN, CDR2 SYDVKM. The CDR3, as DNA: TGTGCCAGCAGTTTGCGGCAGGGTAAGTCCAATCAGCCCCAGCATTTT. Its translation: CASSLRQGKSNQPQHF.

The chain has TRBV19 and TRBJ1-5; 7 nucleotides align to TRBD1. The CDR3 consists of 14 residues. The trim removed 7 bases at V and 0 bases at J, leaving 3 bases unmatched. CDR1 is LNHDA, CDR2 SQIVND, per germline (reference sequence). The CDR3 reads CASTQGYSNQPQHF. For the CDR3, the DNA is TGTGCCAGTACACAGGGGTATAGCAATCAGCCCCAGCATTTT. Drawing the rest from reference TRBV19 and TRBJ1-5, the complete variable domain is DGGITQSPKYLFRKEGQNVTLSCEQNLNHDAMYWYRQDPGQGLRLIYYSQIVNDFQKGDIAEGYSVSREKKESFPLTVTSAQKNPTAFYLCASTQGYSNQPQHFGDGTRLSIL.

As to this clone: A junction end diverges from the germline sequence, so it may reflect a read error. The V and J genes are TRBV30 and TRBJ1-5; possible D gene TRBD1, 5 bases. CDR3 length equals 15 residues. Germline values: CDR1 GTSNPN, CDR2 SVGIG (reference sequence). The CDR3 protein is CAWSVGGGGNQPQHF. The CDR3 DNA is TGTGCTTGGAGTGTCGGGGGTGGAGGCAATCAGCCCCAGCATTTT.

This sequence joins TRBV28 and TRBJ2-7, with a weak D call TRBD2 (6 bases). V was clipped by 4 bases and J by 4 bases, with 17 bases between them. Germline-derived CDR1 and CDR2 are MDHEN and SYDVKM. This CDR3 comprises 15 residues. The CDR3 DNA reads TGTGCCAGCAGTTCCAGCGGGCCTCTTTTATACGAGCAGTACTTC. The encoded protein is CASSSSGPLLYEQYF. Full variable domain (missing parts from reference TRBV28 and TRBJ2-7): DVKVTQSSRYLVKRTGEKVFLECVQDMDHENMFWYRQDPGLGLRLIYFSYDVKMKEKGDIPEGYSVSREKKERFSLILESASTNQTSMYLCASSSSGPLLYEQYFGPGTRLTVT.

The gene calls are TRBV7-9 and TRBJ2-3; 10 bases line up with TRBD2. J was trimmed by 2 bases and V by 6 bases; bases with no gene match: 8. CDR1 SEHNR and CDR2 FQNEAQ come from the germline V gene (reference sequence). The CDR3 has 16 amino acids. The DNA for the CDR3 is TGTGCCAGCAGAAAAAGGACTAGCGGCCTCACAGATACGCAGTATTTT. Translation: CASRKRTSGLTDTQYF.

The chain employs TRBV3-1 (or the pseudogene TRBV3-2) and TRBJ1-2; 9 nucleotides agree with TRBD1. Per germline, CDR1 LGHDT and CDR2 YNNKEL (reference sequence). Losses at the gene ends were 5 bases for V and 4 bases for J; bases not matched to a gene: 5. The CDR3 spans 14 residues. The CDR3 region is CASSLPGQGYGYTF. For the CDR3, the DNA is TGTGCCAGCAGCTTACCGGGACAGGGCTATGGCTACACCTTC.

The rearrangement links TRBV19 to TRBJ2-3, with 8 bases identical to TRBD2. This CDR3 has 17 amino acids. The germline V gene has CDR1 LNHDA and CDR2 SQIVND (reference sequence). V shed 7 bases and J 0 bases; nucleotides not matched to a gene: 12. The CDR3 region has the DNA TGTGCCAGTATCGGGGGGGGGCCGGCGACTAGCACAGATACGCAGTATTTT. Its translation: CASIGGGPATSTDTQYF.

This clone appeared a single time. The rearrangement uses TRBV9 and TRBJ1-2; D gene uncertain. CDR3 length: 18 residues. Germline CDR1 SGDLS, CDR2 YYNGEE. Trimming pared 0 bases from V and 2 bases from J, leaving 20 bases between. The CDR3 here is CASSVVKDRGLSNYGYTF. CDR3 sequence (DNA): TGTGCCAGCAGCGTAGTTAAGGATCGGGGTCTCTCGAACTATGGCTACACCTTC.

The CDR3 is CASTLAGQGGEQYF. The DNA of the CDR3 is TGTGCCAGCACTCTTGCGGGACAGGGGGGGGAGCAGTACTTC. V and J are TRBV11-2 and TRBJ2-7; 11 nucleotides match TRBD1. This CDR3 contains 14 residues. The V gene end was trimmed by 7 bases and the J gene end by 7 bases; junction bases not matched to a gene: 9. The germline gives CDR1 SGHAT, CDR2 FQNNGV. Variable domain in full (rest from reference TRBV11-2 and TRBJ2-7): EAGVAQSPRYKIIEKRQSVAFWCNPISGHATLYWYQQILGQGPKLLIQFQNNGVVDDSQLPKDRFSAERLKGVDSTLKIQPAKLEDSAVYLCASTLAGQGGEQYFGPGTRLTVT.

The J gene is TRBJ2-1, the V gene TRBV7-2; TRBD2 matches at 8 bases. Trimming removed 7 bases from V and 5 bases from J; junction bases left unmatched: 16. Germline CDR1 and CDR2: SGHTA and FQGNSA. The CDR3 is 17 amino acids. The CDR3 bases are TGTGCCAGCATCATACCGCGACTAGCGCCCACCCACAATGAGCAGTTCTTC. It specifies CASIIPRLAPTHNEQFF. Full variable domain (missing parts from reference TRBV7-2 and TRBJ2-1): GAGVSQSPSNKVTEKGKDVELRCDPISGHTALYWYRQSLGQGLEFLIYFQGNSAPDKSGLPSDRFSAERTGGSVSTLTIQRTQQEDSAVYLCASIIPRLAPTHNEQFFGPGTRLTVL.

The chain recombines TRBV28 with TRBJ2-7; the D gene is possibly TRBD1 (5 bases). Trimming took 0 bases from V and 1 from J, leaving 7 bases between them. Per germline, CDR1 MDHEN and CDR2 SYDVKM. The CDR3 totals 14 residues. CDR3 region: CASSLWTVSYEQYF. CDR3 DNA: TGTGCCAGCAGTTTATGGACAGTATCCTACGAGCAGTACTTC.

Here the CDR3 reads CASSYYPHRNQPQHF. The CDR3 DNA reads TGTGCCAGCAGTTACTACCCACATCGAAATCAGCCCCAGCATTTT. The chain recombines TRBV6-2 or TRBV6-3 with TRBJ1-5; D is undetermined. The CDR3 loop spans 15 amino acids. V was clipped by 1 base and J by 4 bases, with 11 bases between them. CDR1 and CDR2 from the germline V gene are MNHEY and SVGEGT.

CDR3 bases: TGTGCCAGCAGCTATCAGGAGAACACTGAAGCTTTCTTT. Protein product: CASSYQENTEAFF. The chain joins TRBV7-9 to TRBJ1-1; D unclear. V was shortened by 4 bases and J by 1 base, with 7 bases between the two germline ends. The CDR3 extends over 13 amino acids. Germline-derived CDR1 and CDR2 are SEHNR and FQNEAQ (reference sequence).

This clone was counted only a few times. The rearrangement uses TRBV7-3 and TRBJ2-1; TRBD2 aligns across 7 bases. The length of the CDR3 is 14 residues. Germline V gene data show CDR1 as SGHTA and CDR2 as FQGTGA. Losses at the gene ends were 6 bases for V and 5 bases for J; bases not matched to a gene: 7. CDR3 sequence: CASRTGGGDNEQFF. CDR3 coding DNA: TGTGCCAGCAGAACGGGAGGAGGGGACAATGAGCAGTTCTTC.

The V and J genes are TRBV12-3 or TRBV12-4 and TRBJ2-3; D uncertain. Trimming took off 2 bases at V and 6 bases at J, with 6 bases between the two ends. The CDR3 consists of 12 residues. The CDR3 reads CASSLSGDTQYF. In nucleotides, the CDR3 is TGTGCCAGCAGTTTATCCGGGGATACGCAGTATTTT.

The rearrangement joins TRBV9 to TRBJ1-2; 7 bases match TRBD1. The CDR3 is made up of 12 amino acids. J was trimmed by 8 bases and V by 4 bases; bases with no gene match: 5. Germline CDR1 and CDR2: SGDLS and YYNGEE. This chain's CDR3 is CASSRGGWGYTF. The CDR3 DNA sequence: TGTGCCAGCAGCAGAGGGGGCTGGGGCTACACCTTC.

The gene calls are TRBV7-3 and TRBJ2-7; 11 bases map to TRBD2. This CDR3 is built from 17 residues. CDR1 SGHTA and CDR2 FQGTGA come from the germline V gene. J lost 3 bases, V lost 5 bases, and 12 bases had no gene match. CDR3 loop: CASSKAGTSGGLYEQYF. CDR3 in DNA: TGTGCCAGCAGCAAAGCGGGCACTAGCGGGGGACTCTACGAGCAGTACTTC. Looking up the rest from reference TRBV7-3 and TRBJ2-7 gives the full variable domain: GAGVSQTPSNKVTEKGKYVELRCDPISGHTALYWYRQSLGQGPEFLIYFQGTGAADDSGLPNDRFFAVRPEGSVSTLKIQRTERGDSAVYLCASSKAGTSGGLYEQYFGPGTRLTVT.

This clone showed up just a few times. CDR3 coding DNA: TGTGCCAGCAGTTTATTTACAGTGAACACCGGGGAGCTGTTTTTT. Translation gives CASSLFTVNTGELFF. V gene TRBV27 combines with J gene TRBJ2-2; D is unclear. CDR3 size: 15 residues. Trimming pared 1 base from V and 1 base from J, leaving 7 bases between. CDR1 is MNHEY, CDR2 SMNVEV, per germline (reference sequence).

The rearrangement uses TRBV5-1 and TRBJ1-2; 7 nucleotides match TRBD1. Trimming removed 0 bases from V and 4 bases from J; junction bases left unmatched: 3. CDR1 SGHRS and CDR2 YFSETQ come from the germline V gene. The CDR3 is 14 amino acids. The CDR3 loop reads CASSLDRTGYGYTF. The CDR3 region has the DNA TGCGCCAGCAGCTTGGATAGGACAGGCTATGGCTACACCTTC.